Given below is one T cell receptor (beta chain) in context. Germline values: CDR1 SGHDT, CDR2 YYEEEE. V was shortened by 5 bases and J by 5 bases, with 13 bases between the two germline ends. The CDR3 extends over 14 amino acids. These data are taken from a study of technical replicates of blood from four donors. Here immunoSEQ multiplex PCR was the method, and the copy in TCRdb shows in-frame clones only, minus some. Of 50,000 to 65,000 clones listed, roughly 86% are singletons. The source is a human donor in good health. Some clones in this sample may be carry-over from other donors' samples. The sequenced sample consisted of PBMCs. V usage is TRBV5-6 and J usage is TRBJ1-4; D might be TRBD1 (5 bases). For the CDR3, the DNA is TGTGCCAGCAGGCAGGGTGCGGGGAATGAAAAACTGTTTTTT. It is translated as CASRQGAGNEKLFF.